This TCR beta chain was found in a study of T cell changes during pregnancy in multiple sclerosis. Germline lookup yields CDR1 SGHVS and CDR2 FNYEAQ. The CDR3 is 16 residues long. V shed 1 base and J shed 6 bases, with 19 bases lying between them. Sequencing used immunoSEQ multiplex PCR; TCRdb keeps in-frame clones, though not all of them. The table lists tens of thousands of clones, roughly 90% of them singletons. The TCR sequence derives from a female donor with multiple sclerosis, enrolled in a pregnancy study. The chain joins TRBV7-6 to TRBJ2-7; TRBD2 might be the D (6 bases). Specimen: CD4+ T cells from peripheral blood mononuclear cells, collected after pregnancy. The CDR3 spells CASSLVLGGSLSEQYF. For the CDR3, the DNA is TGTGCCAGCAGCTTAGTACTGGGGGGTTCTTTGAGCGAGCAGTACTTC. Together with reference TRBV7-6 and TRBJ2-7, the CDR3 gives the full variable domain: GAGVSQSPRYKVTKRGQDVALRCDPISGHVSLYWYRQALGQGPEFLTYFNYEAQQDKSGLPNDRFSAERPEGSISTLTIQRTEQRDSAMYRCASSLVLGGSLSEQYFGPGTRLTVT.